The clone carrying this T cell receptor (beta chain) was seen just once. Its antigen remains unidentified. Ahead of sequencing, the ViraFEST assay grew antigen-specific CD4+ T cells using viral peptide pools. Cells that had been cultured for 9 to 10 days were the source of isolated CD4+ T cells. A half-volume exchange with IL-2 medium occurred on days 3 and 7. Trimming removed 0 bases at V and 10 bases at J, with 18 bases between. CDR3 length equals 15 residues. The germline gives CDR1 MNHEY, CDR2 SVGAGI. Some clones are missing from TCRdb's copy, which holds only in-frame ones; the method was immunoSEQ multiplex PCR. The data hold some 14,000 clones, with over 65% observed a single time. The sample is drawn from a study of vaccination effects on CD4 cells after COVID-19.

This receptor was obtained from a human donor who received a COVID-19 vaccine. The genes are TRBV6-5 and TRBJ1-1; a possible D gene is TRBD1 (5 bases). Sequences were derived from CD4+ T cells from PBMCs cultured with HCoV-229E spike peptides, sampled before COVID-19 vaccination. The CDR3 sequence is CASSYSQGLFSGAFF. CDR3 sequence (DNA): TGTGCCAGCAGTTACTCTCAGGGCCTATTCTCGGGAGCTTTCTTT.